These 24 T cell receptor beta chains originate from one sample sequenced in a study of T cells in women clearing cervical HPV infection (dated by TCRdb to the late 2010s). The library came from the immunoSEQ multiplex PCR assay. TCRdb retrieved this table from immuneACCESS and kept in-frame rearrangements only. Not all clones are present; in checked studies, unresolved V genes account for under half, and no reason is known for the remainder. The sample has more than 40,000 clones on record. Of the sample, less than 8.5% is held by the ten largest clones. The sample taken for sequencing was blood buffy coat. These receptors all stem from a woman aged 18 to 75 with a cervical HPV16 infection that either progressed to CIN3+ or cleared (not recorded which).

The sequenced part of the CDR3 DNA is TGTGCCAGCAGCGGACAGACTACATATTACAATGAG. Translating it yields CASSGQTTYYNE. The entire CDR3 is CASSGQTTYYNEQFF. The V gene is TRBV12-3 or TRBV12-4, the J gene TRBJ2-1; TRBD1 might be the D (6 bases). The CDR3 is cut off 3 residues early in the read; its end comes from the germline J gene. CDR3 length: 15 residues. Deletions cut 6 bases from V and 4 bases from J, with 16 bases between.

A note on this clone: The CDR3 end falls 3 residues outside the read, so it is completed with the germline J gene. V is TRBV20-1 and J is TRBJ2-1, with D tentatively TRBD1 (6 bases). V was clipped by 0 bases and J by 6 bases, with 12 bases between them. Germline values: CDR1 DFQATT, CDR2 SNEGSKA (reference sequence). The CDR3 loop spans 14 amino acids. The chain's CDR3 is CSARDQGRGNEQFF. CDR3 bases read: TGCAGTGCTAGAGATCAGGGCAGGGGCAATGAG.

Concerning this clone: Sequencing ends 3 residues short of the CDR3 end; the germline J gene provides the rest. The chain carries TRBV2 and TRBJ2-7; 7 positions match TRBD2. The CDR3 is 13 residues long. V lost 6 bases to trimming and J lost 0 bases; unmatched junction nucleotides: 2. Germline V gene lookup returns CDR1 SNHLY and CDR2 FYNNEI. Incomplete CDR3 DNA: TGTGCCAGCAGAGGGGACTACTCCTACGAG. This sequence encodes CASRGDYSYE. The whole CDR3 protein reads CASRGDYSYEQYF.

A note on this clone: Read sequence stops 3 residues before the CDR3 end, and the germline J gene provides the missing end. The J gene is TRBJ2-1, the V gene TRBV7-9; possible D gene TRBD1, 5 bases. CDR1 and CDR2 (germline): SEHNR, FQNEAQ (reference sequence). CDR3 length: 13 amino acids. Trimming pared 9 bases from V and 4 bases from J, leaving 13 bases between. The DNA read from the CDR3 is TGTGCCAGTGAGAAAGGGGCATACAATGAG. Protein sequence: CASEKGAYNE. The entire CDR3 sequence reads CASEKGAYNEQFF.

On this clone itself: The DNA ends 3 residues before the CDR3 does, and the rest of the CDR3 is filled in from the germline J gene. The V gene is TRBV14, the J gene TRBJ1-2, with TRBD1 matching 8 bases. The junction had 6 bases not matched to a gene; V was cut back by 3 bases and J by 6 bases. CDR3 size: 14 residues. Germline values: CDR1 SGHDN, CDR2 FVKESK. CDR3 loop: CASSQPQTGDGYTF. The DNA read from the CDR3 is TGTGCCAGCAGCCAGCCTCAGACAGGGGATGGC. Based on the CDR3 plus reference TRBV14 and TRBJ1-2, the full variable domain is EAGVTQFPSHSVIEKGQTVTLRCDPISGHDNLYWYRRVMGKEIKFLLHFVKESKQDESGMPNNRFLAERTGGTYSTLKVQPAELEDSGVYFCASSQPQTGDGYTFGSGTRLTVV.

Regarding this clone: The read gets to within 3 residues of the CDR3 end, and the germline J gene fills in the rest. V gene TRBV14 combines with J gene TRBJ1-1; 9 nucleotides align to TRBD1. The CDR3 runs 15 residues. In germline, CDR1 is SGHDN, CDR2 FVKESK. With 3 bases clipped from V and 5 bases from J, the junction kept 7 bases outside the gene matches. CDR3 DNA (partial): TGTGCCAGCAGCCACCAGACAGGGGGACGAACTGAA. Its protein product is CASSHQTGGRTE. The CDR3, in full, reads CASSHQTGGRTEAFF. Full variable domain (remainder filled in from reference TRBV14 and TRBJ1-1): EAGVTQFPSHSVIEKGQTVTLRCDPISGHDNLYWYRRVMGKEIKFLLHFVKESKQDESGMPNNRFLAERTGGTYSTLKVQPAELEDSGVYFCASSHQTGGRTEAFFGQGTRLTVV.

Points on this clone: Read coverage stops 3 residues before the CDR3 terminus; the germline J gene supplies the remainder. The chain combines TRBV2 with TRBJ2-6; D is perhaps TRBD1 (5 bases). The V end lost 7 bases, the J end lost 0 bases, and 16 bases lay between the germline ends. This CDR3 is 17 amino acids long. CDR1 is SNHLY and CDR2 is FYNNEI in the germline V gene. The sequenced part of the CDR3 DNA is TGTGCCAGCAACTTAAAGACAGATTTCTCTGGGGCCAACGTC. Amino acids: CASNLKTDFSGANV. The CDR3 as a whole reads CASNLKTDFSGANVLTF.

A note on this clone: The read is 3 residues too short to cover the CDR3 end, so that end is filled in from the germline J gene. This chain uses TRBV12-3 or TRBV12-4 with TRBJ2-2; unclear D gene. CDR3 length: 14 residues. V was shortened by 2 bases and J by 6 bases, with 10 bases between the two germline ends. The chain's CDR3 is CASSLHIWPGELFF. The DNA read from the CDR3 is TGTGCCAGCAGTTTACATATTTGGCCCGGGGAG.

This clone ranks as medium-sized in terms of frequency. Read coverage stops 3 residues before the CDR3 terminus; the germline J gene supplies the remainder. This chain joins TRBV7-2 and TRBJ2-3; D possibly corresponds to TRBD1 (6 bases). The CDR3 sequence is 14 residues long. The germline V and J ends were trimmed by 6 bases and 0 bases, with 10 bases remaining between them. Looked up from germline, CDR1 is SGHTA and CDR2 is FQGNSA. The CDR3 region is CASSTGTSTDTQYF. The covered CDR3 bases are TGTGCCAGCAGTACCGGGACAAGCACAGATACG.

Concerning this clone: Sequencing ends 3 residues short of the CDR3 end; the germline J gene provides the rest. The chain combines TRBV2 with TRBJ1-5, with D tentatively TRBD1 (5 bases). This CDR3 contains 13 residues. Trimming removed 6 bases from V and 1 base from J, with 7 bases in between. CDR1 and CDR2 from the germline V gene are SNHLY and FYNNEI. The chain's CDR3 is CASSRESNQPQHF. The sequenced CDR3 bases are TGTGCCAGCAGCAGGGAGAGCAATCAGCCC.

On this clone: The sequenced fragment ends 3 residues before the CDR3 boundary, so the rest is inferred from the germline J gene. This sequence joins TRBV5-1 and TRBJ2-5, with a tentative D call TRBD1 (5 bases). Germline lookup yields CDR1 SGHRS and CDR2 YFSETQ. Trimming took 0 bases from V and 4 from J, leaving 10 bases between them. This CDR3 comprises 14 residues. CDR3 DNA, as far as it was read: TGCGCCAGCAGCTTGGATGACAGTAGAGAGACC. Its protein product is CASSLDDSRET. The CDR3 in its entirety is CASSLDDSRETQYF. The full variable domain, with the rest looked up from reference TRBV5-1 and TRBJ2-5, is KAGVTQTPRYLIKTRGQQVTLSCSPISGHRSVSWYQQTPGQGLQFLFEYFSETQRNKGNFPGRFSGRQFSNSRSEMNVSTLELGDSALYLCASSLDDSRETQYFGPGTRLLVL.

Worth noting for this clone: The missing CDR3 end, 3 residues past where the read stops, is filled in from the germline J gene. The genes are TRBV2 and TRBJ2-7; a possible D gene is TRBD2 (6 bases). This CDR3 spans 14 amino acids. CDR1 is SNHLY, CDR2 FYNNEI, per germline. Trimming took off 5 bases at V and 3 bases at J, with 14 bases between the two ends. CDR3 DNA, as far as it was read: TGTGCCAGCAGTCGGGACTCGCGATACTACGAG. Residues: CASSRDSRYYE. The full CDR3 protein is CASSRDSRYYEQYF.

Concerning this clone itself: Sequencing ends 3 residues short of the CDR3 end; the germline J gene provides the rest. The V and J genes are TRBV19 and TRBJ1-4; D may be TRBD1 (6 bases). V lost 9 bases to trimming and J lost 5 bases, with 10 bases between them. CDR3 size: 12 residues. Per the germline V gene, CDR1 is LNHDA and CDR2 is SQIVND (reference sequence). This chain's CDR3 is CASRTVNEKLFF. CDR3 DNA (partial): TGTGCCAGCAGGACAGTGAATGAAAAA.

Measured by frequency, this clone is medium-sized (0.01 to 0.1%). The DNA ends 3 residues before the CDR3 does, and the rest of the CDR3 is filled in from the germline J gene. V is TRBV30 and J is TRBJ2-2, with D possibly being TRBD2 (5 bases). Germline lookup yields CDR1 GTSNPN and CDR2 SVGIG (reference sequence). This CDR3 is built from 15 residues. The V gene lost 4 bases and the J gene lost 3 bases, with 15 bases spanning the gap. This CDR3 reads CAWNRGYVDTGELFF. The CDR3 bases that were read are TGTGCCTGGAATCGGGGATATGTGGACACCGGGGAG. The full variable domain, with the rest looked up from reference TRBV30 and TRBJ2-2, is SQTIHQWPATLVQPVGSPLSLECTVEGTSNPNLYWYRQAAGRGLQLLFYSVGIGQISSEVPQNLSASRPQDRQFILSSKKLLLSDSGFYLCAWNRGYVDTGELFFGEGSRLTVL.

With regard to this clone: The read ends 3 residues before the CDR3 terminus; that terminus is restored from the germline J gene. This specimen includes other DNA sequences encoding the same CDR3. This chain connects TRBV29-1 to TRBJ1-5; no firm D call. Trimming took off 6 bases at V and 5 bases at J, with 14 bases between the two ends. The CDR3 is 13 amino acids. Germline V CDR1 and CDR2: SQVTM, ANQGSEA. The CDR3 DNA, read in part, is TGCAGCGTCCTTAGCGGGCTCGATCAGCCC. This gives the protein CSVLSGLDQP. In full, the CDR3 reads CSVLSGLDQPQHF.

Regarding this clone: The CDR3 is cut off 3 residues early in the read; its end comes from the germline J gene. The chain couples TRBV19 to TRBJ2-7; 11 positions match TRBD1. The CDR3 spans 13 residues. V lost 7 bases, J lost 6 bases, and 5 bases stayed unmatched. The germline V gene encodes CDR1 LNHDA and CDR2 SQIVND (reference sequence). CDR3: CASNSGTGGEQYF. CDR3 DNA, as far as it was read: TGTGCCAGTAATTCCGGGACAGGGGGCGAG.

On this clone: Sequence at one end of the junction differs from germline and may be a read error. CDR3 region: CASSESMGTDAQYF. The DNA read from the CDR3 is TGCGCCAGCAGTGAGTCAATGGGGACAGATGCG. The chain carries TRBV10-2 and TRBJ2-3, with 7 bases identical to TRBD1. The read gets to within 3 residues of the CDR3 end, and the germline J gene fills in the rest. Looked up from germline, CDR1 is WSHSY and CDR2 is SAAADI. This CDR3 has 14 residues.

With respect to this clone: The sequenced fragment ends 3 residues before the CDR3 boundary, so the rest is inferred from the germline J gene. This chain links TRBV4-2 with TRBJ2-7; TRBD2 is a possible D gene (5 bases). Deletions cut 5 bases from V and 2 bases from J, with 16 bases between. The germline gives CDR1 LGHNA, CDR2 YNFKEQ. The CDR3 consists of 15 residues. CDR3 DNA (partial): TGTGCCAGCAGCTACCGCCGCGGGCCCGCCTACGAG. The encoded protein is CASSYRRGPAYE. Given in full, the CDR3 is CASSYRRGPAYEQYF.

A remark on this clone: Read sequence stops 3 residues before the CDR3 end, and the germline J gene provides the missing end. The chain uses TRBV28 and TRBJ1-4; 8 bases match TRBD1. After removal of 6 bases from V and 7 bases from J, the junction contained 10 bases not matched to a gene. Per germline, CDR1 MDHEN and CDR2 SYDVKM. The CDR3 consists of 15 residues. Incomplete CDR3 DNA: TGTGCCAGCAGCTCGACAGGGGTTGGGGCTGAAAAA. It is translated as CASSSTGVGAEK. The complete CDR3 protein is CASSSTGVGAEKLFF.

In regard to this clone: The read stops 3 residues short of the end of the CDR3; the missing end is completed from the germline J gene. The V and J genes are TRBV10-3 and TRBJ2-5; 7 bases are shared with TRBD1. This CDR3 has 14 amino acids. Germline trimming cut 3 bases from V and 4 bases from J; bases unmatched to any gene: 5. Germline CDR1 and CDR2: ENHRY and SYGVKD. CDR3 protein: CAISDERQGETQYF. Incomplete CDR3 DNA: TGTGCCATCAGTGACGAAAGACAGGGAGAGACC.

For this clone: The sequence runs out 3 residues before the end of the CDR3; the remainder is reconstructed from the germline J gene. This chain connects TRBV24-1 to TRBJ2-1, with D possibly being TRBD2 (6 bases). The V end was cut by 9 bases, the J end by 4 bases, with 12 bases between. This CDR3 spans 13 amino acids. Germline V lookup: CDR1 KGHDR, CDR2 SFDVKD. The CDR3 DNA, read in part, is TGTGCCACCGTCGGGACTCCGTACAATGAG. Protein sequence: CATVGTPYNE. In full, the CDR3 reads CATVGTPYNEQFF.

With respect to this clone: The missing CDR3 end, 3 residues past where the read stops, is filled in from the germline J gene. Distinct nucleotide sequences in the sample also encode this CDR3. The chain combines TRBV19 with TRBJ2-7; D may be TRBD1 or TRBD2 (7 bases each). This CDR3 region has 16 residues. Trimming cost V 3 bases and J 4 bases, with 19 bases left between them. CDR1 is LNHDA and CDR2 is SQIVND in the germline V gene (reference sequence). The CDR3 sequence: CASSIPRQGGGYEQYF. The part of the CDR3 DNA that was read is TGTGCCAGTAGTATTCCCCGACAGGGAGGGGGTTACGAG.

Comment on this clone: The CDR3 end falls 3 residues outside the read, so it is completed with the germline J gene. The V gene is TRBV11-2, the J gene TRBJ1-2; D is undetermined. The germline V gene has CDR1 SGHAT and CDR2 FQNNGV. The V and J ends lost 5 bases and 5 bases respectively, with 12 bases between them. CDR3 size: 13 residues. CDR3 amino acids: CASSPDEGYGYTF. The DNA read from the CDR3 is TGTGCCAGCAGCCCCGACGAAGGGTATGGC.

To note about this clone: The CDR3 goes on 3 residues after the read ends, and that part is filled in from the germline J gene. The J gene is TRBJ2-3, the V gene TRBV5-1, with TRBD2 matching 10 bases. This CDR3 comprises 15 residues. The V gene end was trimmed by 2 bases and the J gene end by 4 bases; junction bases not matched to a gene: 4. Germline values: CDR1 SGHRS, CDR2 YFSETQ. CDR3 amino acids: CASSLTGTSADTQYF. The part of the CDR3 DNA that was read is TGCGCCAGCAGCTTAACCGGGACTAGCGCAGATACG.